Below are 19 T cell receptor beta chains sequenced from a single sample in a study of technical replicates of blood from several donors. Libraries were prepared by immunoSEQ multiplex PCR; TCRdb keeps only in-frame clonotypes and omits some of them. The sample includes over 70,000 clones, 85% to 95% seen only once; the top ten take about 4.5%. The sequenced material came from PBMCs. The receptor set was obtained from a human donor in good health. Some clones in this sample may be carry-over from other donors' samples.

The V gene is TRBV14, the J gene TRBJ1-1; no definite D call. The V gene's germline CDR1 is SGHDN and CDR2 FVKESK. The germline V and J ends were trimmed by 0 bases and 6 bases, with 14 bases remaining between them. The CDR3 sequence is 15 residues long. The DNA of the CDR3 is TGTGCCAGCAGCCAAGATCGCATATGGAGGGCTGAAGCTTTCTTT. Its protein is CASSQDRIWRAEAFF.

CDR3 sequence: CASSPFAGGHNEQFF. The CDR3, as DNA: TGTGCCAGCAGCCCCTTTGCGGGAGGGCATAATGAGCAGTTCTTC. The gene calls are TRBV7-6 and TRBJ2-1; TRBD2 agrees at 9 bases. This CDR3 is 15 amino acids long. V dropped 5 bases and J dropped 7; count of bases not matched to a gene: 9. Germline assignment: CDR1 SGHVS and CDR2 FNYEAQ.

The CDR3 loop reads CASSISGGARGYTF. The CDR3 bases are TGTGCCAGCAGCATTAGCGGGGGGGCGAGGGGCTACACCTTC. The J gene is TRBJ1-2, the V gene TRBV7-2; maybe TRBD1 (6 bases). Trimming left V 5 bases short and J 8 bases short, with 18 bases between. Germline-derived CDR1 and CDR2 are SGHTA and FQGNSA. The CDR3 is 14 residues long.

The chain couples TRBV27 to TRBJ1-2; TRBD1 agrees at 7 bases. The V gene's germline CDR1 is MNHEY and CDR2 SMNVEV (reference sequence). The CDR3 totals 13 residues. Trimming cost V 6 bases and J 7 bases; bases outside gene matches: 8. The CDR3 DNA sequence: TGTGCCAGCAGCACTACAGGGGACCCTGGCTACACCTTC. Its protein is CASSTTGDPGYTF.

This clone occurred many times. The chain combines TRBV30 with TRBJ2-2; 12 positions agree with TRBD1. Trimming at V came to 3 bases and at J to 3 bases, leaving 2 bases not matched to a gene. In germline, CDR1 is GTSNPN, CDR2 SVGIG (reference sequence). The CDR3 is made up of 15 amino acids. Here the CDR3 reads CAWRGQGADTGELFF. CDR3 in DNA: TGTGCCTGGAGGGGACAGGGGGCAGACACCGGGGAGCTGTTTTTT.

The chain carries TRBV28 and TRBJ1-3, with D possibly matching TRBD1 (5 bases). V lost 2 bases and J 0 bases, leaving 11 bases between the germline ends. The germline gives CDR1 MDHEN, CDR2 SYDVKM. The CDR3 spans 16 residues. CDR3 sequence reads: CASSLRSGVSGNTIYF. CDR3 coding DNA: TGTGCCAGCAGTTTACGTTCGGGGGTCTCTGGAAACACCATATATTTT.

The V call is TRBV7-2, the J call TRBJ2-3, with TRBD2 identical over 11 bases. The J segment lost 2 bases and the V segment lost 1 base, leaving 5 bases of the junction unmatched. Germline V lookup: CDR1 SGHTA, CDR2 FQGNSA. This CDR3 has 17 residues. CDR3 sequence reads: CASSLGVAGGVTDTQYF. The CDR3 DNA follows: TGTGCCAGCAGCTTAGGGGTAGCGGGGGGGGTCACAGATACGCAGTATTTT.

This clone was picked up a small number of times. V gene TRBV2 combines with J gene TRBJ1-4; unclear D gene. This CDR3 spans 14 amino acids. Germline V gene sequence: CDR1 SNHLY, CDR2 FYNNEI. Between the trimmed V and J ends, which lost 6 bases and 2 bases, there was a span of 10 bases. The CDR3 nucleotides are TGTGCCAGCAGATTTTCTAGCACTAATGAAAAACTGTTTTTT. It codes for CASRFSSTNEKLFF.

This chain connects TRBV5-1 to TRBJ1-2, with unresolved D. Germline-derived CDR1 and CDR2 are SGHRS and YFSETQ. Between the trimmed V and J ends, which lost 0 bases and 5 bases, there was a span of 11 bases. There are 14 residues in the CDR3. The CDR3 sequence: CASSLVSPGYGYTF. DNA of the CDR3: TGCGCCAGCAGCTTGGTCAGCCCGGGGTATGGCTACACCTTC.

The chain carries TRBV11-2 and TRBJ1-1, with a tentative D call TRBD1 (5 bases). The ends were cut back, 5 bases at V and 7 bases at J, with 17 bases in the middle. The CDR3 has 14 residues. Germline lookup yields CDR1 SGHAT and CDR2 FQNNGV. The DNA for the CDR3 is TGTGCCAGCAGCGAACTGGGGGGTCGGATTGAAGCTTTCTTT. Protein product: CASSELGGRIEAFF.

The CDR3 protein is CASSQGGGHRVGNQPQHF. The CDR3 nucleotides are TGCGCCAGCAGCCAAGGGGGGGGTCACAGGGTTGGCAATCAGCCCCAGCATTTT. V is TRBV4-1 and J is TRBJ1-5; D is possibly TRBD1 (6 bases). The CDR3 contains 18 residues. The germline gives CDR1 MGHRA, CDR2 YSYEKL. Trimming took 1 base from V and 2 from J, leaving 18 bases between them.

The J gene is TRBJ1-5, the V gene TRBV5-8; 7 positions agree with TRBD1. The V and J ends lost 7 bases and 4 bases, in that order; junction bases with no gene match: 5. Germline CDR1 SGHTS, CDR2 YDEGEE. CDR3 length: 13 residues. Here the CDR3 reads CASQGTANQPQHF. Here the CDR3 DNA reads TGTGCCAGCCAAGGGACAGCTAATCAGCCCCAGCATTTT.

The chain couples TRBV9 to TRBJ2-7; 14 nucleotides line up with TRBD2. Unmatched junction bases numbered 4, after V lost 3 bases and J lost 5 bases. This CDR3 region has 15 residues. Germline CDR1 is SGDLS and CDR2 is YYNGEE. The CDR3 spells CASSGMGLAGDEQYF. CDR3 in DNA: TGTGCCAGCAGCGGGATGGGACTAGCGGGGGACGAGCAGTACTTC.

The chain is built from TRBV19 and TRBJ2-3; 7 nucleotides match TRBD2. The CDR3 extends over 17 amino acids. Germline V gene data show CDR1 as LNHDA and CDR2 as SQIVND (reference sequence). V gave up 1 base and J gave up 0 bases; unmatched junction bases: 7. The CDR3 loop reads CASSIAPASGSTDTQYF. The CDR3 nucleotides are TGTGCCAGTAGTATAGCTCCGGCTAGCGGCAGCACAGATACGCAGTATTTT. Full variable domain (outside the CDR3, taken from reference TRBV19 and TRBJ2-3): DGGITQSPKYLFRKEGQNVTLSCEQNLNHDAMYWYRQDPGQGLRLIYYSQIVNDFQKGDIAEGYSVSREKKESFPLTVTSAQKNPTAFYLCASSIAPASGSTDTQYFGPGTRLTVL.

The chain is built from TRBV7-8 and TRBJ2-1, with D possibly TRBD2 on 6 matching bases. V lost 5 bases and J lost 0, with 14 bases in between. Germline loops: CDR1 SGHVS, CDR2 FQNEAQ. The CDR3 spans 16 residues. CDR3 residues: CASSGSLGGSYNEQFF. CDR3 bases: TGTGCCAGCAGCGGTAGCCTCGGGGGCTCCTACAATGAGCAGTTCTTC. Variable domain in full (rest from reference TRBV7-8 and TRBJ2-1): GAGVSQSPRYKVAKRGQDVALRCDPISGHVSLFWYQQALGQGPEFLTYFQNEAQLDKSGLPSDRFFAERPEGSVSTLKIQRTQQEDSAVYLCASSGSLGGSYNEQFFGPGTRLTVL.

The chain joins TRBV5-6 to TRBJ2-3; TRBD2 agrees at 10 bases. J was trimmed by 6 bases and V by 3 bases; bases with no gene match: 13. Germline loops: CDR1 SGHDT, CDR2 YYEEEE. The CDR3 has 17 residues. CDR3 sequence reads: CASSSPVPSGSRDTQYF. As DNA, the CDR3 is TGTGCCAGCAGCTCCCCCGTCCCTAGCGGGAGTAGGGATACGCAGTATTTT.

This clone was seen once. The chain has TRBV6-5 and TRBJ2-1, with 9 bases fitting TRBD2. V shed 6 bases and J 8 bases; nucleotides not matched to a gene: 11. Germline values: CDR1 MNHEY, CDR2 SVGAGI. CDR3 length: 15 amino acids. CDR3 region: CASRGRGLALDEQFF. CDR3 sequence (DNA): TGTGCCAGCAGGGGCCGCGGACTAGCGTTGGATGAGCAGTTCTTC.

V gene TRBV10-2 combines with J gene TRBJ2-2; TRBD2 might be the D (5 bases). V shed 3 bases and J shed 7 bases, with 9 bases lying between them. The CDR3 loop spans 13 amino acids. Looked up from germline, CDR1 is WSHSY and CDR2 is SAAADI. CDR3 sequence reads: CASSDAGDGELFF. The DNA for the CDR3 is TGCGCCAGCAGTGACGCCGGGGACGGGGAGCTGTTTTTT.

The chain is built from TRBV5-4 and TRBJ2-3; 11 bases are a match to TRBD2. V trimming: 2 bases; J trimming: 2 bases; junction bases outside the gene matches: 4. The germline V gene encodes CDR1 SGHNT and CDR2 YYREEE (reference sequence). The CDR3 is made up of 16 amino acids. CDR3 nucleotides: TGTGCCAGCAGCTTAAGACTAGCGGGGACCACAGATACGCAGTATTTT. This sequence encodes CASSLRLAGTTDTQYF.